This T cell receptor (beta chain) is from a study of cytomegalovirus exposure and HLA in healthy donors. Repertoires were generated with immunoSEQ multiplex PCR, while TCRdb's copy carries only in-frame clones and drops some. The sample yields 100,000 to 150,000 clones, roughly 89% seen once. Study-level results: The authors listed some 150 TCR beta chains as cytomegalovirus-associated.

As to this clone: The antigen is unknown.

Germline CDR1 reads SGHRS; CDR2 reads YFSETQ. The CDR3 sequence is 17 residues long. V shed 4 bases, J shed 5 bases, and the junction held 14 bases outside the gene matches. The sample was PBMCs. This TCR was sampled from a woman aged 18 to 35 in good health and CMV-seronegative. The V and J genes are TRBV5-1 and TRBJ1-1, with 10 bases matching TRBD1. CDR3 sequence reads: CASSLFGTGARRTEAFF. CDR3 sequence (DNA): TGCGCCAGCAGCCTCTTCGGGACAGGGGCAAGGAGGACTGAAGCTTTCTTT.